This TCR beta chain was recovered during a study of control samples from healthy donors and cancer patients. Sequencing used immunoSEQ multiplex PCR; TCRdb keeps in-frame clones, though not all of them. The sample includes about 98,000 clones, roughly 82% of them seen just once. The CDR3 is 15 amino acids. Germline V CDR1 and CDR2: SGHVS, FQNEAQ. Trimming pared 5 bases from V and 7 bases from J, leaving 18 bases between. The sequence derives from a man between 60 and 70 years old in good health. The genes are TRBV7-8 and TRBJ1-5; D possibly corresponds to TRBD1 (5 bases). Sequenced input: blood. CDR3 in DNA: TGTGCCAGCAGCCCCTTCGGGGGGAGGGAACAGCCCCAGCATTTT. As protein: CASSPFGGREQPQHF.